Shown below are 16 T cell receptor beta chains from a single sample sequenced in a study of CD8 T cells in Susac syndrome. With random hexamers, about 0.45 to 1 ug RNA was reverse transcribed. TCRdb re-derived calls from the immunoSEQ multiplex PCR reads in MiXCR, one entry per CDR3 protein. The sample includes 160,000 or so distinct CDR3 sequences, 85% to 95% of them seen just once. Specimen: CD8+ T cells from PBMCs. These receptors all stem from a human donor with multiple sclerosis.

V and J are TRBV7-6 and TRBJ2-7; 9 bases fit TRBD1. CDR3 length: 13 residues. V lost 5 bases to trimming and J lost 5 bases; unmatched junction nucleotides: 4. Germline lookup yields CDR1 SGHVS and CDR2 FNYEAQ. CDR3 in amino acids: CASSTTGGNEQYF. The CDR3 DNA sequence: TGTGCCAGCAGCACCACAGGGGGCAACGAGCAGTACTTC. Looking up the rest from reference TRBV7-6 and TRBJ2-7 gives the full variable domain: GAGVSQSPRYKVTKRGQDVALRCDPISGHVSLYWYRQALGQGPEFLTYFNYEAQQDKSGLPNDRFSAERPEGSISTLTIQRTEQRDSAMYRCASSTTGGNEQYFGPGTRLTVT.

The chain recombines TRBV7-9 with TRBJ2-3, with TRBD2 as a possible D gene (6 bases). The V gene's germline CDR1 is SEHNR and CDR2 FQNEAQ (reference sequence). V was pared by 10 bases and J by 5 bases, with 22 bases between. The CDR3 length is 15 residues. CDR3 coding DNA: TGTGCCACTACCCAGGCGGCGGGGTTGGTAGATACGCAGTATTTT. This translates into CATTQAAGLVDTQYF.

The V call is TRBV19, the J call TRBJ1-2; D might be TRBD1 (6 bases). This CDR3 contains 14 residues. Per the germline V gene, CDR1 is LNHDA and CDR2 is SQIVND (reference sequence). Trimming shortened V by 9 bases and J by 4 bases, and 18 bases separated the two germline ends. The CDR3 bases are TGTGCCAGCAATCCCCCGGGGGCTAGCTATGGCTACACCTTC. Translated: CASNPPGASYGYTF.

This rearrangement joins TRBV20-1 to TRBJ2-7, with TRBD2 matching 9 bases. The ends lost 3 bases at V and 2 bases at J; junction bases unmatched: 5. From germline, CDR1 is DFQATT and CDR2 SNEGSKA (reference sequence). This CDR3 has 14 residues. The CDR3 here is CSASDRGRAYEQYF. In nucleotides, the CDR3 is TGCAGTGCTAGTGATCGCGGGAGGGCCTACGAGCAGTACTTC.

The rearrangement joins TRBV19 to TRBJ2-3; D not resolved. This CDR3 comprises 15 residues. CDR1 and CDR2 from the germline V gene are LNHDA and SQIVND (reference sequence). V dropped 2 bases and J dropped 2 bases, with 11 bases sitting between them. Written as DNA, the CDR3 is TGTGCCAGTAGTATAACCCCGGGCTCCACAGATACGCAGTATTTT. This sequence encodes CASSITPGSTDTQYF. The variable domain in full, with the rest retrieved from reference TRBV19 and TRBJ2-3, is DGGITQSPKYLFRKEGQNVTLSCEQNLNHDAMYWYRQDPGQGLRLIYYSQIVNDFQKGDIAEGYSVSREKKESFPLTVTSAQKNPTAFYLCASSITPGSTDTQYFGPGTRLTVL.

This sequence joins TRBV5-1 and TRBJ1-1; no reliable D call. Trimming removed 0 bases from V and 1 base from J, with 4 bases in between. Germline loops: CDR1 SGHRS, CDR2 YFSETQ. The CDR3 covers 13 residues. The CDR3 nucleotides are TGCGCCAGCAGCTTGGTAGCGAACACTGAAGCTTTCTTT. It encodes CASSLVANTEAFF.

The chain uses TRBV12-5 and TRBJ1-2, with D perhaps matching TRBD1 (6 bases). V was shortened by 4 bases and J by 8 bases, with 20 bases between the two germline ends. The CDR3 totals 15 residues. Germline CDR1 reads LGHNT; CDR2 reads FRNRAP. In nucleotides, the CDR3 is TGTGCTAGTGGTTCGCGGACCGGGGGCCTGGAGGGCTACACCTTC. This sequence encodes CASGSRTGGLEGYTF.

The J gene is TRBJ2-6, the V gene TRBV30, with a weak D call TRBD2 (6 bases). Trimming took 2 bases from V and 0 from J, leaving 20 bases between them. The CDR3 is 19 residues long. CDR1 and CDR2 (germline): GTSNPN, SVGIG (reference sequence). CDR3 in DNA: TGTGCCTGGAGTACCGGGGACTCACTTCCGTTCTCTGGGGCCAACGTCCTGACTTTC. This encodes CAWSTGDSLPFSGANVLTF.

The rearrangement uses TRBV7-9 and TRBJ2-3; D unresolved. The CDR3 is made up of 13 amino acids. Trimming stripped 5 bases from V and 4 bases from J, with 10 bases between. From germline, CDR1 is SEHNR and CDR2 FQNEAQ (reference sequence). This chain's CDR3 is CASSRPGPDTQYF. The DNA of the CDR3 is TGTGCCAGCAGCCGGCCGGGTCCAGATACGCAGTATTTT.

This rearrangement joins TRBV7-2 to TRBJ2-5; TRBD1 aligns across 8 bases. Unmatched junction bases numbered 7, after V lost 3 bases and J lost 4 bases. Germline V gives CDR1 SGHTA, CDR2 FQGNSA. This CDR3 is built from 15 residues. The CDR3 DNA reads TGTGCCAGCAGCTTCGGCGGACAGGGACGAGAGACCCAGTACTTC. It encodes CASSFGGQGRETQYF.

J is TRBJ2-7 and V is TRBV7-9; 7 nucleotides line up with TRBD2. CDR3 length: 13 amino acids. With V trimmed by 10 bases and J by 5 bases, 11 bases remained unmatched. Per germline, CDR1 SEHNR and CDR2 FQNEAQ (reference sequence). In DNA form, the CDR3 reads TGTGCCACCCGGGGAGGGTTGGTCCACGAGCAGTACTTC. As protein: CATRGGLVHEQYF.

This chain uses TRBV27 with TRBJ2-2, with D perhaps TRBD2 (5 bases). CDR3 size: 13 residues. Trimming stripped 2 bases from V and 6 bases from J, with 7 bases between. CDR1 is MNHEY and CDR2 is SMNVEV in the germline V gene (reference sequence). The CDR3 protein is CASSLRGSGELFF. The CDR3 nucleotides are TGTGCCAGCAGTTTACGGGGTTCCGGGGAGCTGTTTTTT.

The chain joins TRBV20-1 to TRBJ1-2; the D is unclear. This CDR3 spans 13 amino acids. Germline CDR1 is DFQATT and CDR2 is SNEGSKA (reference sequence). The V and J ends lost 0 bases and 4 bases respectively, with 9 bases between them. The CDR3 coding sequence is TGCAGTGCTAGAGACCTGACGGTCTATGGCTACACCTTC. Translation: CSARDLTVYGYTF.

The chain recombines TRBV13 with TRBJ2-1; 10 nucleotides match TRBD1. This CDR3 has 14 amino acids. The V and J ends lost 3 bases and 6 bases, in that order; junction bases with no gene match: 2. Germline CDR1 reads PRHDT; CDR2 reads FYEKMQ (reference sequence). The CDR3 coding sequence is TGTGCCAGCAGCTTGGGACAGGGGAGCAATGAGCAGTTCTTC. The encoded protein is CASSLGQGSNEQFF.

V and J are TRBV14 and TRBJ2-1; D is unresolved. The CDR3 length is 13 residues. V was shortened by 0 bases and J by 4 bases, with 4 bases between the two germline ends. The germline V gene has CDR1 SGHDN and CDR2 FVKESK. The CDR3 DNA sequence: TGTGCCAGCAGCCAAGATGTTTACAATGAGCAGTTCTTC. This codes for CASSQDVYNEQFF.

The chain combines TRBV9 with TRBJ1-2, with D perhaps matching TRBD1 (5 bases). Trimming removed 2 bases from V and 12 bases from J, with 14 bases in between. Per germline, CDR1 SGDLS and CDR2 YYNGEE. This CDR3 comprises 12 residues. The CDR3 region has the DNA TGTGCCAGCAGCGTCCAGGGCAGTCCAAACACCTTC. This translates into CASSVQGSPNTF.